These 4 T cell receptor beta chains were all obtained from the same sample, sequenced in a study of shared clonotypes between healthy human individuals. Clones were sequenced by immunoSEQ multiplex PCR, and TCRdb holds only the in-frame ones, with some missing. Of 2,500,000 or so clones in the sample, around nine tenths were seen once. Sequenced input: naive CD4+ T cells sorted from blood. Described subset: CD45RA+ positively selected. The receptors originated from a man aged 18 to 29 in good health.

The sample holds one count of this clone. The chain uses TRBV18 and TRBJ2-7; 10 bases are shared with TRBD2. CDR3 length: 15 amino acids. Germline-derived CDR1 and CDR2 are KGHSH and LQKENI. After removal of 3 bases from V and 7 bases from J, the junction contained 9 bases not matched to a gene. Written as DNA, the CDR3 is TGTGCCAGCTCACCCGGACTAGCGGTCCCTTTAGAGCAGTACTTC. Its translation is CASSPGLAVPLEQYF.

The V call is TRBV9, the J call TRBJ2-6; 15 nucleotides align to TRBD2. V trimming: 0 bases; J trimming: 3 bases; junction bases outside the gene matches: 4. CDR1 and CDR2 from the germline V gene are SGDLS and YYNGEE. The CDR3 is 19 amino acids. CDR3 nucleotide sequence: TGTGCCAGCAGCGTAGGGACTAGCGGGGGGGCCGTTGGGGCCAACGTCCTGACTTTC. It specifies CASSVGTSGGAVGANVLTF.

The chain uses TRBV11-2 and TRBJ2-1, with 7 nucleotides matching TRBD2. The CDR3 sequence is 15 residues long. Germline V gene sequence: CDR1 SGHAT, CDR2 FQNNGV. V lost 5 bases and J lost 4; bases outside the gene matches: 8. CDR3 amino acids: CASSPPAGVYNEQFF. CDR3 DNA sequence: TGTGCCAGCAGCCCCCCCGCGGGGGTTTACAATGAGCAGTTCTTC.

CDR3 loop: CATSRTGAQETQYF. CDR3 DNA sequence: TGTGCCACCAGCAGAACCGGCGCGCAAGAGACCCAGTACTTC. The chain has TRBV15 and TRBJ2-5; no clear D. The CDR3 length is 14 residues. In germline, CDR1 is LNHNV, CDR2 YYDKDF (reference sequence). V gave up 2 bases and J gave up 2 bases, with 9 bases separating them. The full variable domain, completed using reference TRBV15 and TRBJ2-5, is DAMVIQNPRYQVTQFGKPVTLSCSQTLNHNVMYWYQQKSSQAPKLLFHYYDKDFNNEADTPDNFQSRRPNTSFCFLDIRSPGLGDTAMYLCATSRTGAQETQYFGPGTRLLVL.